This T cell receptor beta chain was documented in a study of T cells in localized non-small cell lung cancer (TCRdb year 2020). Regarding the research as a whole: The study examined T cell repertoires in 200 to 250 patients with early-stage NSCLC and compared tumors with uninvolved tumor-adjacent lungs. The cohort comprised some 240 treatment-naïve NSCLC patients with resected, localized lung tumors. A mean age of approximately 66 years was recorded for the NSCLC patients, of whom around 120 were male and about a hundred were female.

This clone turned up a few times. Its specific antigen is unknown. The record has no base qualities; no much larger clone is one base away. TCR beta CDR3 regions were sequenced from DNA using the immunoSEQ Assay. As for the original processing: T cell density was computed as TCR beta template counts normalized to usable DNA estimated by amplifying housekeeping genes. Using the preseqR package, richness was estimated by extrapolating to 120,000 templates for tissue samples and 400,000 templates for PBMC samples. Clonality was taken to be one minus Pielou's evenness. Differential abundance testing on productive amino-acid clonotypes, with a minimum total count of 5 and an alpha of 0.1, was used to identify tissue-enriched TCRs. Repertoire overlap between compartments was quantified with the Jaccard Index and Morisita Overlap Index. GLIPH grouped TCR beta CDR3s together with public tetramer-defined viral CDR3s, and a viral motif had to include at least three viral sequences and also show V-gene enrichment. The immuneACCESS repertoire file appears here via TCRdb, limited to in-frame rearrangements. These files lack a portion of the clones; in checked studies, under half of the deficit traces to unresolved V genes, and the cause of the others is not known. V and J calls and clone size are given by that table; D and trimming were obtained from the DNA. This sample gives 30,000 to 45,000 clones in total; about four fifths of them show up just once. The ten largest clonotypes hold 6.5% to 8% of the sample.

On the study overall, not on this receptor specifically: Longer overall survival was associated with higher T cell density in blood, whereas shorter survival was associated with higher clonality in adjacent lung. Because multi-region sequencing of the tumors was not done, intratumor heterogeneity could not be ruled out. Uninvolved tumor-adjacent lung showed the highest T cell clonality, higher than tumor, which suggests more focused antigenic responses in the uninvolved tumor-adjacent lung. Because the study design was exploratory, TCR variables were selected using unadjusted p-values without false-discovery rate correction. A median of roughly 56 of the top 100 tumor clones were detected in paired uninvolved adjacent lung, and some 29 of these tumor clones were also found among the top 100 clones of the paired uninvolved adjacent lung.

At diagnosis, tumor, uninvolved tumor-adjacent lung and peripheral blood were collected and then preserved as a mix of FFPE and fresh-frozen material. For TCR repertoire profiling, blood samples were analyzed in the form of peripheral blood mononuclear cells. The origin of this receptor is a male donor at least 60 years old with stage II lung adenocarcinoma. The source material was peripheral blood mononuclear cells, sampled before any cancer treatment.

This receptor has the CDR3 CSVVERETEAFF. The DNA is TGCAGCGTTGTGGAAAGGGAAACTGAAGCTTTCTTT. Recombination joined TRBV29-1 with TRBJ1-1, with the D gene too uncertain to name. The junction shows trimming of 4 bases on V and 5 bases on J, plus 11 bases between the germline ends. CDR1 and CDR2, looked up from the germline V gene, are SQVTM and ANQGSEA. Counted from cysteine to phenylalanine, this CDR3 has 12 amino acids. The sequence is cut down to CDR3 DNA, 36 bases in frame from base 1.